The 27 T cell receptor beta chains listed next were all sequenced from one sample in a study of cytomegalovirus exposure and HLA in healthy donors. The study ran its PCR with 60 Vbeta and 13 Jbeta primers. Sequencing was performed with immunoSEQ multiplex PCR; in TCRdb, only in-frame clones are kept and a portion is missing. The sample contains over 150,000 clones, more than 60% of which appear only once. Sequenced sample: PBMCs. The origin of the receptors is a woman aged 60-70 years in good health and CMV-seropositive.

The chain couples TRBV5-1 to TRBJ2-3; a weak D match, TRBD2 (6 bases). With 4 bases removed from V and 1 base from J, the gap between germline ends came to 13 bases. Germline V lookup: CDR1 SGHRS, CDR2 YFSETQ. The CDR3 length is 15 residues. CDR3 loop: CASSRWIAGTDTQYF. In DNA form, the CDR3 reads TGCGCCAGCAGCCGGTGGATAGCGGGCACAGATACGCAGTATTTT.

This chain joins TRBV29-1 and TRBJ2-5; 7 bases line up with TRBD1. J gave up 1 base and V 4 bases, and 3 bases lay outside the gene matches. CDR3 length equals 13 residues. Germline V CDR1 and CDR2: SQVTM, ANQGSEA. CDR3 coding DNA: TGCAGCGTTGTTGGGACAGCCCAAGAGACCCAGTACTTC. Amino acids: CSVVGTAQETQYF.

DNA for the CDR3: TGTGCCAGTAGTCTCGGACAGCAGGATGGCTACACCTTC. Its protein is CASSLGQQDGYTF. This chain joins TRBV19 and TRBJ1-2; weak D call: TRBD1 (6 bases). This CDR3 region has 13 residues. V was shortened by 5 bases and J by 6 bases, with 13 bases between the two germline ends. The V gene's germline CDR1 is LNHDA and CDR2 SQIVND (reference sequence).

The chain has TRBV5-8 and TRBJ1-5; D unclear. The CDR3 totals 15 residues. Per germline, CDR1 SGHTS and CDR2 YDEGEE. Trimming stripped 4 bases from V and 5 bases from J, with 16 bases between. The CDR3 loop is CASSAGAGSDQPQHF. The CDR3 nucleotides are TGTGCCAGCAGCGCCGGAGCGGGCTCCGATCAGCCCCAGCATTTT.

About this clone: The junction and the germline gene differ at one end; a read error may be behind it. The rearrangement uses TRBV9 and TRBJ2-6, with a weak D call TRBD1 (5 bases). Looked up from germline, CDR1 is SGDLS and CDR2 is YYNGEE. The CDR3 spans 15 residues. The DNA for the CDR3 is TGTGCCAGCAGCGTAGATAGCTATGGGGCCAACGGCCTGACTTTC. It yields the protein CASSVDSYGANGLTF.

The genes are TRBV2 and TRBJ2-1; TRBD2 matches 7 bases. This CDR3 has 11 amino acids. In germline, CDR1 is SNHLY, CDR2 FYNNEI. CDR3 DNA sequence: TGTGGAGGGAGGGAAGGCGGGGGACAGTTCTTC. It translates to CGGREGGGQFF.

V and J are TRBV25-1 and TRBJ1-6; possibly TRBD1 for D (5 bases). This CDR3 region has 13 residues. Germline CDR1 MGHDK, CDR2 SYGVNS. The ends were cut back, 3 bases at V and 9 bases at J, with 9 bases in the middle. CDR3 in DNA: TGTGCCAGCAGTGACAGGGTGAGTTCACCCCTCCACTTT. As protein: CASSDRVSSPLHF.

The V call is TRBV11-2, the J call TRBJ2-7, with D possibly being TRBD2 (6 bases). Trimming pared 1 base from V and 0 bases from J, leaving 13 bases between. Germline loops: CDR1 SGHAT, CDR2 FQNNGV. The CDR3 runs 16 residues. The CDR3, as DNA: TGTGCCAGCAGCTTAGGTTGGGCGGGAAGCTCCTACGAGCAGTACTTC. Translation gives CASSLGWAGSSYEQYF.

The chain carries TRBV27 and TRBJ1-4; D uncertain. The germline V and J ends were trimmed by 10 bases and 6 bases, with 12 bases remaining between them. The CDR3 consists of 12 residues. Germline V gives CDR1 MNHEY, CDR2 SMNVEV (reference sequence). As DNA, the CDR3 is TGTGCCACCGGCCGACTTGATGAAAAACTGTTTTTT. Translating gives CATGRLDEKLFF. The complete variable domain, with remaining parts taken from reference TRBV27 and TRBJ1-4, reads EAQVTQNPRYLITVTGKKLTVTCSQNMNHEYMSWYRQDPGLGLRQIYYSMNVEVTDKGDVPEGYKVSRKEKRNFPLILESPSPNQTSLYFCATGRLDEKLFFGSGTQLSVL.

The chain recombines TRBV5-1 with TRBJ1-2; D is uncertain. Trimming removed 4 bases at V and 6 bases at J, with 19 bases between. The CDR3 has 15 amino acids. CDR1 SGHRS and CDR2 YFSETQ come from the germline V gene. The CDR3, as DNA: TGCGCCAGCAGCCCGGAACTAATAAGGGAGGATGGCTACACCTTC. Translation gives CASSPELIREDGYTF.

The chain links TRBV7-9 to TRBJ1-6, with D possibly matching TRBD1 (5 bases). V lost 3 bases to trimming and J lost 3 bases, with 9 bases between them. Germline V lookup: CDR1 SEHNR, CDR2 FQNEAQ (reference sequence). CDR3 length: 15 residues. The CDR3 protein is CASSFGTGYNSPLHF. The CDR3, as DNA: TGTGCCAGCAGCTTCGGAACAGGCTATAATTCACCCCTCCACTTT.

This clone showed up just a few times. V is TRBV9 and J is TRBJ1-2; the match to TRBD1 covers 7 bases. This CDR3 is built from 14 residues. Germline assignment: CDR1 SGDLS and CDR2 YYNGEE. With V trimmed by 4 bases and J by 5 bases, 8 bases remained unmatched. CDR3 protein: CASSSTGQPYGYTF. In nucleotides, the CDR3 is TGTGCCAGCAGCTCAACGGGACAGCCTTATGGCTACACCTTC.

The rearrangement uses TRBV4-1 and TRBJ1-5; D is uncertain. The CDR3 runs 13 residues. Between the trimmed V and J ends, which lost 5 bases and 5 bases, there was a span of 10 bases. Germline V gene sequence: CDR1 MGHRA, CDR2 YSYEKL. DNA of the CDR3: TGCGCCAGCAGCGAGAGCCAGGATCAGCCCCAGCATTTT. This encodes CASSESQDQPQHF.

The chain is built from TRBV4-3 and TRBJ2-2; 8 bases map to TRBD2. Germline lookup yields CDR1 LGHNA and CDR2 YSLEER. Trimming removed 1 base from V and 0 bases from J; junction bases left unmatched: 7. The CDR3 covers 18 residues. In DNA form, the CDR3 reads TGCGCCAGCAGCCAAGCTCTGAATAGCGGGGCGAACACCGGGGAGCTGTTTTTT. Protein: CASSQALNSGANTGELFF.

V is TRBV2 and J is TRBJ2-7, with 11 bases fitting TRBD2. The CDR3 is 15 residues long. The trim removed 6 bases at V and 0 bases at J, leaving 4 bases unmatched. Germline values: CDR1 SNHLY, CDR2 FYNNEI. CDR3 loop: CASRKTSGISYEQYF. The CDR3 DNA follows: TGTGCCAGCAGGAAGACTAGCGGGATCTCCTACGAGCAGTACTTC.

The gene calls are TRBV7-2 and TRBJ2-5; 12 bases match TRBD2. CDR1 and CDR2 from the germline V gene are SGHTA and FQGNSA. J gave up 5 bases and V 4 bases, and 5 bases lay outside the gene matches. This CDR3 comprises 15 residues. In nucleotides, the CDR3 is TGTGCCAGCAGCTCTAGCGGGAGGGCCGTGGAGACCCAGTACTTC. It encodes CASSSSGRAVETQYF.

The rearrangement joins TRBV18 to TRBJ1-4; the match to TRBD1 covers 7 bases. Germline loops: CDR1 KGHSH, CDR2 LQKENI. Trimming cost V 0 bases and J 7 bases; bases outside gene matches: 2. CDR3 size: 14 residues. DNA of the CDR3: TGTGCCAGCTCACCACCGGGACAGAGTGAAAAACTGTTTTTT. This codes for CASSPPGQSEKLFF.

The genes are TRBV19 and TRBJ2-7; 11 positions match TRBD2. Losses at the gene ends were 4 bases for V and 0 bases for J; bases not matched to a gene: 11. The CDR3 has 18 residues. Germline V gene lookup returns CDR1 LNHDA and CDR2 SQIVND (reference sequence). The CDR3 DNA reads TGTGCCAGTAGTAGGCAGACTAGCGGGGCCTCTCTCTCCTACGAGCAGTACTTC. This codes for CASSRQTSGASLSYEQYF.

The CDR3 protein is CASSQDGLAGYNEQFF. The CDR3 DNA follows: TGCGCCAGCAGCCAAGATGGACTAGCGGGATACAATGAGCAGTTCTTC. The V call is TRBV4-1, the J call TRBJ2-1; 12 bases fit TRBD2. From germline, CDR1 is MGHRA and CDR2 YSYEKL. The CDR3 covers 16 residues. V gave up 0 bases and J gave up 4 bases; unmatched junction bases: 1.

Remarks on this clone: A junction end diverges from the germline sequence, so it may reflect a read error. J is TRBJ2-6 and V is TRBV11-2; D might be TRBD2 (7 bases). The CDR3 contains 18 residues. The germline V gene has CDR1 SGHAT and CDR2 FQNNGV. The CDR3 loop reads CVSSLWRGPSSGANVLTF. Written as DNA, the CDR3 is TGTGTCAGCAGCTTATGGCGGGGGCCCAGCTCTGGGGCCAACGTCCTGACTTTC.

This sequence joins TRBV12-5 and TRBJ2-1; 7 nucleotides align to TRBD2. Trimming removed 7 bases from V and 7 bases from J; junction bases left unmatched: 13. Germline V CDR1 and CDR2: LGHNT, FRNRAP. The CDR3 contains 15 residues. CDR3 in DNA: TGTGCTAGTGCAGGTCCGGGGAGGGCGGGGAATGAGCAGTTCTTC. Translation gives CASAGPGRAGNEQFF.

The chain links TRBV2 to TRBJ2-5; 8 bases align to TRBD1. CDR1 is SNHLY, CDR2 FYNNEI, per germline. This CDR3 spans 13 amino acids. J gave up 5 bases and V 6 bases, and 5 bases lay outside the gene matches. The CDR3 DNA follows: TGTGCCAGCAGCCAGGACAGGGAGGAGACCCAGTACTTC. Residues: CASSQDREETQYF.

This clone has just one count. The CDR3 reads CASRGSGMNTDTQYF. In DNA form, the CDR3 reads TGCGCCAGCAGAGGCAGCGGGATGAACACAGATACGCAGTATTTT. This chain links TRBV10-1 with TRBJ2-3; 7 bases align to TRBD2. The CDR3 is 15 residues long. V was pared by 6 bases and J by 2 bases, with 8 bases of the junction left unmatched. Per the germline V gene, CDR1 is WNHNN and CDR2 is SYGVQD (reference sequence).

The table lists this clone with a few counts. The chain recombines TRBV7-3 with TRBJ1-1, with TRBD1 as a possible D gene (6 bases). Germline V CDR1 and CDR2: SGHTA, FQGTGA. Trimming took 2 bases from V and 4 from J, leaving 8 bases between them. This CDR3 contains 13 residues. Written as DNA, the CDR3 is TGTGCCAGCAGCTTACAAGGGGGCACTGAAGCTTTCTTT. Its translation is CASSLQGGTEAFF.

CDR3 sequence reads: CASSSVSNQPQHF. The CDR3 DNA follows: TGTGCCAGCAGCTCTGTGAGCAATCAGCCCCAGCATTTT. The V and J genes are TRBV6-5 and TRBJ1-5; D uncertain. V gave up 6 bases and J gave up 1 base, with 7 bases separating them. The CDR3 is 13 residues long. Germline lookup yields CDR1 MNHEY and CDR2 SVGAGI.

The chain has TRBV5-1 and TRBJ1-1; TRBD1 matches 11 bases. CDR3 length: 15 residues. Germline lookup yields CDR1 SGHRS and CDR2 YFSETQ. Losses at the gene ends were 4 bases for V and 3 bases for J; bases not matched to a gene: 5. CDR3 sequence (DNA): TGCGCCAGCAGCATAGGGACAGGGGGGTACACTGAAGCTTTCTTT. Protein: CASSIGTGGYTEAFF.

The rearrangement joins TRBV4-1 to TRBJ2-1, with 10 bases aligning to TRBD2. The CDR3 covers 16 residues. The junction had 7 bases not matched to a gene; V was cut back by 1 base and J by 7 bases. Per germline, CDR1 MGHRA and CDR2 YSYEKL. The CDR3 nucleotides read TGCGCCAGCAGCCAAGTTTCTAGCGGGAGAGAAAATGAGCAGTTCTTC. It translates to CASSQVSSGRENEQFF.